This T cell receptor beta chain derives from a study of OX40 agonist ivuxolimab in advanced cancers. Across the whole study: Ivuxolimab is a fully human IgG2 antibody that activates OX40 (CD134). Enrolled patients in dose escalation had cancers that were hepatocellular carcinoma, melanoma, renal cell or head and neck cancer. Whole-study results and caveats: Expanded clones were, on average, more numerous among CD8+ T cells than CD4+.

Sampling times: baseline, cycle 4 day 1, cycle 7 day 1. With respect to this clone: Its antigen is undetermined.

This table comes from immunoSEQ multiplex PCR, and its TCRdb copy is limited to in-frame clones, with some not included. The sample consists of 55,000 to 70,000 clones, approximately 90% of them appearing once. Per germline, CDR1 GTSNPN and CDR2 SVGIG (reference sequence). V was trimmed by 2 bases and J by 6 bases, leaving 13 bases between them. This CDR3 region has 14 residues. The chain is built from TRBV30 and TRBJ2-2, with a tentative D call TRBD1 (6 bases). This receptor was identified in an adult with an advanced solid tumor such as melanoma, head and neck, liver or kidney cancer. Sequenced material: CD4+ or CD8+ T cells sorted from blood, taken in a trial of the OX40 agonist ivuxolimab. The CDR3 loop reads CAWSSGDISGELFF. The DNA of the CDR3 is TGTGCCTGGAGTTCCGGGGACATCTCCGGGGAGCTGTTTTTT.